This T cell receptor (beta chain) was profiled in a study of blood T cells in healthy people across ages. This clonotype came up a few times. A second PCR, run for about 6 to 11 cycles, used a sample-barcoded 5' primer plus a J-beta primer mix. No fewer than 3 million CDR3-containing paired-end reads came from each sample. TCRdb reanalysed the 5' RACE reads using MiXCR and keeps one entry per CDR3 protein. The sample records about 1,500,000 distinct CDR3 sequences, roughly 27% being singletons. CDR3 size: 16 residues. Germline CDR1 is SGHRS and CDR2 is YFSETQ. With 5 bases removed from V and 10 bases from J, the gap between germline ends came to 22 bases. Each sample yielded at least 5 micrograms of PBMC total RNA.

Input material: blood. V usage is TRBV5-1 and J usage is TRBJ1-6; D is possibly TRBD1 (5 bases). This receptor was obtained from a woman younger than 45 in good health. The CDR3 nucleotides read TGCGCCAGCAGTTCGGAGGCATCGACAGTCGGGTCACCCCTCCACTTT. This codes for CASSSEASTVGSPLHF.